This TCR beta chain was recorded in a study of shared T cell receptors in the human thymus. This table comes from immunoSEQ multiplex PCR, and its TCRdb copy is limited to in-frame clones, with some not included. The data contain 700,000 or so clones, approximately 83% of them singletons. The germline V gene encodes CDR1 MDHEN and CDR2 SYDVKM. V gave up 3 bases and J gave up 2 bases; unmatched junction bases: 10. CDR3 length: 19 residues. These same data were also listed under a study on human thymus T cells. From that report: Corrective cardiac operations yielded the resected thymus tissue. It looked as if thymic and blood repertoires used V and J genes in a biased way. What related research reported was that thymic repertoires overlapped highly among unrelated individuals.

The sequencing input was thymocytes. This TCR derives from a girl under three years old with a congenital heart defect. The V call is TRBV28, the J call TRBJ1-6, with TRBD1 identical over 10 bases. CDR3 in amino acids: CASSLIPRDRGPYNSPLHF. The CDR3, as DNA: TGTGCCAGCAGTTTGATCCCCCGGGACAGGGGACCCTATAATTCACCCCTCCACTTT.